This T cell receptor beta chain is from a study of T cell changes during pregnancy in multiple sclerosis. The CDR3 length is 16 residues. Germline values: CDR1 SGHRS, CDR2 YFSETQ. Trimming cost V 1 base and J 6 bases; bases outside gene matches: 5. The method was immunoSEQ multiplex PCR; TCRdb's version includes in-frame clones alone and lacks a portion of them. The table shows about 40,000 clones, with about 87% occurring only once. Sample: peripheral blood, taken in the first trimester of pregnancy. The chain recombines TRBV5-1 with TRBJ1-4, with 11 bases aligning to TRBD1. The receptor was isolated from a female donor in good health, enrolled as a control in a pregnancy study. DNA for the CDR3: TGCGCCAGCAGCTTGAACGGACAGGGGGCAGATGAAAAACTGTTTTTT. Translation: CASSLNGQGADEKLFF.